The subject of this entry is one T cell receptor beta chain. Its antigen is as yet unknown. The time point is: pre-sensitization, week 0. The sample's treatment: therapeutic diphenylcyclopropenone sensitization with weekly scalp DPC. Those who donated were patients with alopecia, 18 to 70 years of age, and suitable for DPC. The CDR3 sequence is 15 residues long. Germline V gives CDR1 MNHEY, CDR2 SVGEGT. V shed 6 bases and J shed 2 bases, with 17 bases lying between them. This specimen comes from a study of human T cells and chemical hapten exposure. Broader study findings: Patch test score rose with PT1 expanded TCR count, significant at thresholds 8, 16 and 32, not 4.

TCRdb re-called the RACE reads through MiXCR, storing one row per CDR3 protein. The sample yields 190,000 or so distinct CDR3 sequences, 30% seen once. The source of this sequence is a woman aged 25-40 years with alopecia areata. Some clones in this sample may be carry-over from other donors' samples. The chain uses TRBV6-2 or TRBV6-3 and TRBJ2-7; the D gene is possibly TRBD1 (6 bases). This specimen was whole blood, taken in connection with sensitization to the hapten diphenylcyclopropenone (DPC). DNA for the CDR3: TGTGCCAGCAGGCCTGTTACAGGGACCCCCTACGAGCAGTACTTC. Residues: CASRPVTGTPYEQYF.